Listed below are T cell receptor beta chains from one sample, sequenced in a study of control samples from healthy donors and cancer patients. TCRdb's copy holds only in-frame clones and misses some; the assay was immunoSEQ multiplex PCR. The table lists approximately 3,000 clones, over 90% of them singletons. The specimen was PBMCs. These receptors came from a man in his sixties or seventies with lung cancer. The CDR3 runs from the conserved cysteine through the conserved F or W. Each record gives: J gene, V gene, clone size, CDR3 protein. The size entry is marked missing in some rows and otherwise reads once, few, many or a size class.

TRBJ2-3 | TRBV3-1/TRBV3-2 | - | CASSQGPGLAGGRTDTQYF
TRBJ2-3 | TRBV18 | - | CASSPGQGAYTDTQYF
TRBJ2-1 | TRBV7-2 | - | CASSLASRLGEQFF
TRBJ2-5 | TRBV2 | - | CASSEAGQYQETQYF
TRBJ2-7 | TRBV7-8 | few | CASSSSGLGSYEQYF
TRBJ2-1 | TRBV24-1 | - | CATSSAGGRNEQFF
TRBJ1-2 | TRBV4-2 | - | CASSRYSDPYGYTF
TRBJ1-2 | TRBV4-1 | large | CASSQPWGQHGYTF
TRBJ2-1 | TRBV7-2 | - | CASSLVVTSGNEQFF
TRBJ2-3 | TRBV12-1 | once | CASSPRRLAGTDTQYF
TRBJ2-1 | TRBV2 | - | CASRTHFESSYNEQFF
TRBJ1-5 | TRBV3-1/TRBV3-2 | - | CASSQDLFGFQPQHF
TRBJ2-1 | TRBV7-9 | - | CASSLSGGAVNEQFF
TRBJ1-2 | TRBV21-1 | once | CASILLGRGYTF